Below, 18 T cell receptor beta chains from the same sample are listed, as sequenced in a study of OX40 agonist ivuxolimab in advanced cancers. Method: immunoSEQ multiplex PCR; TCRdb's copy keeps in-frame clones and lacks some. The sample shows some 86,000 clones, about 94% of them seen only once. Sequenced here: CD4+ or CD8+ T cells sorted from blood, sampled in a trial of the OX40 agonist ivuxolimab. The receptor source for this set is an adult with an advanced solid tumor such as melanoma, head and neck, liver or kidney cancer.

The rearrangement links TRBV14 to TRBJ2-1, with TRBD1 matching 9 bases. This CDR3 is built from 16 residues. Per germline, CDR1 SGHDN and CDR2 FVKESK. V shed 2 bases and J 9 bases; nucleotides not matched to a gene: 11. The chain's CDR3 is CASSQTEGTGWSEQFF. Here the CDR3 DNA reads TGTGCCAGCAGCCAAACAGAAGGGACAGGGTGGAGTGAGCAGTTCTTC.

This sequence joins TRBV28 and TRBJ1-2; TRBD1 aligns across 7 bases. This CDR3 is built from 12 residues. Per germline, CDR1 MDHEN and CDR2 SYDVKM. V was clipped by 6 bases and J by 5 bases; unmatched bases: 3. The CDR3 spells CASRDREYGYTF. The CDR3 DNA reads as TGTGCCAGCAGAGACAGGGAGTATGGCTACACCTTC.

The count of this clone is one. The rearrangement links TRBV2 to TRBJ2-7, with TRBD2 identical over 9 bases. The CDR3 loop spans 14 amino acids. The J segment lost 2 bases and the V segment lost 4 bases, leaving 3 bases of the junction unmatched. Germline CDR1 SNHLY, CDR2 FYNNEI. The CDR3 is CASSVGGGAYEQYF. CDR3 nucleotides: TGTGCCAGCAGTGTGGGCGGGGGGGCCTACGAGCAGTACTTC.

This chain connects TRBV9 to TRBJ2-2; 7 nucleotides match TRBD2. V lost 3 bases to trimming and J lost 6 bases; unmatched junction nucleotides: 8. The CDR3 length is 15 residues. CDR1 and CDR2 (germline): SGDLS, YYNGEE. Written as DNA, the CDR3 is TGTGCCAGCAGCGCGCTTCTGGGAGGGCCCGGGGAGCTGTTTTTT. Translated: CASSALLGGPGELFF.

The chain is built from TRBV28 and TRBJ1-6; D perhaps matches TRBD1 (5 bases). The V end lost 2 bases, the J end lost 11 bases, and 13 bases lay between the germline ends. Germline V gene sequence: CDR1 MDHEN, CDR2 SYDVKM. The CDR3 covers 14 residues. The CDR3 sequence is CASSLGAGRTPLHF. CDR3 sequence (DNA): TGTGCCAGCAGTTTAGGGGCAGGGAGAACACCCCTCCACTTT.

The J gene is TRBJ2-3, the V gene TRBV5-4; 7 bases fit TRBD2. Germline CDR1 SGHNT, CDR2 YYREEE (reference sequence). With 1 base clipped from V and 5 bases from J, the junction kept 1 base outside the gene matches. The CDR3 length is 13 residues. This chain's CDR3 is CASSLRGEDTQYF. The CDR3, as DNA: TGTGCCAGCAGCTTGCGGGGGGAAGATACGCAGTATTTT.

This chain links TRBV27 with TRBJ2-7; D is possibly TRBD1 (6 bases). Germline CDR1 reads MNHEY; CDR2 reads SMNVEV (reference sequence). Between the trimmed V and J ends, which lost 8 bases and 3 bases, there was a span of 11 bases. This CDR3 is 12 amino acids long. CDR3 sequence reads: CASARGRYEQYF. The DNA for the CDR3 is TGTGCCAGCGCCAGGGGCCGCTACGAGCAGTACTTC.

J is TRBJ2-1 and V is TRBV7-6, with D possibly TRBD2 on 5 matching bases. CDR3 size: 16 residues. Germline V gene data show CDR1 as SGHVS and CDR2 as FNYEAQ. The V end lost 1 base, the J end lost 2 bases, and 12 bases lay between the germline ends. CDR3 region: CASSLGGSAAYNEQFF. The DNA for the CDR3 is TGTGCCAGCAGCTTAGGGGGTAGCGCCGCCTACAATGAGCAGTTCTTC.

The rearrangement uses TRBV29-1 and TRBJ2-7, with 7 positions matching TRBD2. The ends lost 7 bases at V and 1 base at J; junction bases unmatched: 7. The CDR3 has 13 residues. Germline CDR1 and CDR2: SQVTM and ANQGSEA. The CDR3 loop reads CSALGGSSYEQYF. In nucleotides, the CDR3 is TGCAGCGCCTTGGGAGGGTCGTCCTACGAGCAGTACTTC.

The chain carries TRBV19 and TRBJ1-2; D uncertain. This CDR3 contains 13 residues. The V gene's germline CDR1 is LNHDA and CDR2 SQIVND (reference sequence). Trimming pared 6 bases from V and 10 bases from J, leaving 18 bases between. This CDR3 reads CASSPGSFGFYTF. The CDR3 region has the DNA TGTGCCAGTAGCCCCGGGTCCTTTGGCTTCTACACCTTC.

The J gene is TRBJ1-2, the V gene TRBV9, with 7 positions matching TRBD1. This CDR3 region has 14 residues. V lost 4 bases, J lost 4 bases, and 7 bases stayed unmatched. The germline V gene has CDR1 SGDLS and CDR2 YYNGEE. The CDR3 DNA sequence: TGTGCCAGCAGCTCCGGACAGGCGATCTATGGCTACACCTTC. Its translation is CASSSGQAIYGYTF. The whole variable domain, remainder taken from reference TRBV9 and TRBJ1-2, is DSGVTQTPKHLITATGQRVTLRCSPRSGDLSVYWYQQSLDQGLQFLIQYYNGEERAKGNILERFSAQQFPDLHSELNLSSLELGDSALYFCASSSGQAIYGYTFGSGTRLTVV.

V gene TRBV27 combines with J gene TRBJ2-7; TRBD2 matches 8 bases. This CDR3 has 15 amino acids. Germline CDR1 is MNHEY and CDR2 is SMNVEV (reference sequence). Trimming cost V 5 bases and J 3 bases; bases outside gene matches: 9. CDR3 in amino acids: CASSPTGLVDYEQYF. The CDR3 DNA is TGTGCCAGCAGTCCTACGGGACTAGTCGACTACGAGCAGTACTTC.

V and J are TRBV4-1 and TRBJ2-3, with D possibly called TRBD1 or TRBD2 (5 bases each). The CDR3 loop spans 15 amino acids. Germline CDR1 and CDR2: MGHRA and YSYEKL. The V gene lost 8 bases and the J gene lost 0 bases, with 15 bases spanning the gap. The CDR3 sequence: CASSIGAGSTDTQYF. In DNA, the CDR3 is TGCGCCAGCTCCATCGGGGCAGGGAGCACAGATACGCAGTATTTT.

This chain joins TRBV7-6 and TRBJ2-7; D may be TRBD2 (6 bases). This CDR3 is 13 amino acids long. Germline CDR1 is SGHVS and CDR2 is FNYEAQ. The V and J ends lost 6 bases and 2 bases respectively, with 11 bases between them. CDR3 in DNA: TGTGCCAGCAGAGCGGGTGCCACCTACGAGCAGTACTTC. As protein: CASRAGATYEQYF.

The chain has TRBV27 and TRBJ2-1, with a tentative D call TRBD1 (6 bases). Germline V lookup: CDR1 MNHEY, CDR2 SMNVEV (reference sequence). This CDR3 spans 16 amino acids. With 4 bases removed from V and 0 bases from J, the gap between germline ends came to 13 bases. Here the CDR3 DNA reads TGTGCCAGCAGTTCCTGGACAGTAAGCTCCTACAATGAGCAGTTCTTC. Its protein product is CASSSWTVSSYNEQFF.

The chain combines TRBV27 with TRBJ1-5; D is unresolved. From germline, CDR1 is MNHEY and CDR2 SMNVEV (reference sequence). The CDR3 covers 13 residues. Trimming pared 4 bases from V and 7 bases from J, leaving 11 bases between. The chain's CDR3 is CASSSNDKQPQHF. The CDR3 region has the DNA TGTGCCAGCAGTTCCAATGACAAGCAGCCCCAGCATTTT.

The chain joins TRBV5-4 to TRBJ2-1; 12 nucleotides agree with TRBD2. Germline-derived CDR1 and CDR2 are SGHNT and YYREEE (reference sequence). After removal of 0 bases from V and 9 bases from J, the junction contained 7 bases not matched to a gene. The CDR3 totals 16 residues. CDR3 amino acids: CASSLVSSGRGGEQFF. CDR3 sequence (DNA): TGTGCCAGCAGCTTGGTATCTAGCGGGAGGGGGGGTGAGCAGTTCTTC.

The gene calls are TRBV29-1 and TRBJ2-2; D unclear. Germline values: CDR1 SQVTM, CDR2 ANQGSEA. With 6 bases removed from V and 2 bases from J, the gap between germline ends came to 10 bases. The CDR3 sequence is 13 residues long. The CDR3 DNA is TGCAGCGTGAAGGCTGCTAACACCGGGGAGCTGTTTTTT. Residues: CSVKAANTGELFF.